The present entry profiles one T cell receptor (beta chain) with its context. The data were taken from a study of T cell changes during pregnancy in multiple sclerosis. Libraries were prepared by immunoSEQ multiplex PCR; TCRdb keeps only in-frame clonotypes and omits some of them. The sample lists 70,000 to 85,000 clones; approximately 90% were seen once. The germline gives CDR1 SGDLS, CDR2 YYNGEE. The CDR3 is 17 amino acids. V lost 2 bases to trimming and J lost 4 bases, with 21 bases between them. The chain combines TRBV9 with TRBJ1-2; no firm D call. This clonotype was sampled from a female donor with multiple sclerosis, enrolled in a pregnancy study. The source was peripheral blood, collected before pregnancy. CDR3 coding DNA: TGTGCCAGCAGCGTCGAACCCGGCACTAACCACCTCTATGGCTACACCTTC. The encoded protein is CASSVEPGTNHLYGYTF.